The 26 T cell receptor beta chains below come from one sample, sequenced in a study of untreated major depressive disorder. Broader study findings: TRBV05-01 (Vbeta 5.1) usage was higher in CD4+ T cells of depressed patients than controls.

Generated by immunoSEQ multiplex PCR, the TCRdb table keeps only in-frame clones and is missing some. The sample shows 23,000 or so clones, about 90% of them seen only once. What these receptors recognize is not known. The sequenced sample consisted of CD4+ T cells from PBMCs. All receptors come from a woman aged 30 to 39 with major depressive disorder.

The genes are TRBV7-3 and TRBJ2-6; D gene unclear. CDR3 length: 16 amino acids. The V end was cut by 5 bases, the J end by 0 bases, with 11 bases between. Germline CDR1 SGHTA, CDR2 FQGTGA. DNA for the CDR3: TGTGCCAGCAGCCCCTTCTCGACCTCTGGGGCCAACGTCCTGACTTTC. Its protein product is CASSPFSTSGANVLTF.

This chain links TRBV28 with TRBJ2-1; D is unclear. Trimming stripped 5 bases from V and 12 bases from J, with 14 bases between. Germline lookup yields CDR1 MDHEN and CDR2 SYDVKM. The CDR3 consists of 12 residues. CDR3 in DNA: TGTGCCAGCAGTCCTGCGGCGCTACCGCAGTTCTTC. As protein: CASSPAALPQFF.

V gene TRBV19 combines with J gene TRBJ2-7; D is unresolved. The CDR3 totals 12 residues. V lost 5 bases and J 3 bases, leaving 8 bases between the germline ends. Germline V CDR1 and CDR2: LNHDA, SQIVND (reference sequence). This CDR3 reads CASSRVGYEQYF. The CDR3 DNA sequence: TGTGCCAGTAGTCGTGTGGGCTACGAGCAGTACTTC.

The V call is TRBV29-1, the J call TRBJ2-1; 7 nucleotides align to TRBD2. The J segment lost 2 bases and the V segment lost 7 bases, leaving 8 bases of the junction unmatched. The germline V gene encodes CDR1 SQVTM and CDR2 ANQGSEA. CDR3 length equals 14 residues. CDR3 protein: CSAGRGRAYNEQFF. The CDR3 region has the DNA TGCAGCGCGGGGAGGGGCCGTGCCTACAATGAGCAGTTCTTC.

This clone was found a few times. This chain links TRBV4-1 with TRBJ2-3; perhaps TRBD2 as D (5 bases). Trimming removed 4 bases at V and 0 bases at J, with 17 bases between. Germline-derived CDR1 and CDR2 are MGHRA and YSYEKL. The CDR3 extends over 17 amino acids. The CDR3 DNA sequence: TGCGCCAGCAGCCGCCGACCCCGGAGGCAGAGCACAGATACGCAGTATTTT. It codes for CASSRRPRRQSTDTQYF.

In the case of this clone: A junction boundary mismatches the germline segment, possibly from a read error. J is TRBJ2-1 and V is TRBV27, with 9 positions matching TRBD1. This CDR3 contains 15 residues. Germline CDR1 MNHEY, CDR2 SMNVEV (reference sequence). CDR3 DNA: TGTGCCAGCAGCTTATGGGACAGGGTAAACAATGAGCAGTTCTTC. Translated, it gives CASSLWDRVNNEQFF.

The rearrangement joins TRBV4-3 to TRBJ2-7; maybe TRBD2 (6 bases). From germline, CDR1 is LGHNA and CDR2 YSLEER. The CDR3 runs 15 residues. Between the trimmed V and J ends, which lost 1 base and 4 bases, there was a span of 14 bases. As DNA, the CDR3 is TGCGCCAGCAGCCAAGGGATCGGGAGTGGGTACGAGCAGTACTTC. Its protein is CASSQGIGSGYEQYF.

The chain has TRBV7-8 and TRBJ2-1; 7 bases fit TRBD2. V lost 3 bases and J lost 6; bases outside the gene matches: 11. In germline, CDR1 is SGHVS, CDR2 FQNEAQ. CDR3 length: 16 residues. Here the CDR3 reads CASSLIGGGVRNEQFF. The CDR3 bases are TGTGCCAGCAGCTTGATCGGGGGAGGGGTTCGCAATGAGCAGTTCTTC.

V usage is TRBV10-3 and J usage is TRBJ2-7, with TRBD2 as a possible D gene (5 bases). The germline V and J ends were trimmed by 2 bases and 4 bases, with 9 bases remaining between them. Germline V lookup: CDR1 ENHRY, CDR2 SYGVKD. The CDR3 runs 13 residues. The chain's CDR3 is CAISERTGYEQYF. The CDR3 DNA sequence: TGTGCCATCAGTGAGCGGACTGGATACGAGCAGTACTTC.

This rearrangement joins TRBV5-5 to TRBJ1-1, with 8 bases that match TRBD1. This CDR3 is built from 15 residues. Trimming removed 4 bases from V and 1 base from J; junction bases left unmatched: 6. Germline loops: CDR1 SGHKS, CDR2 YYEKEE (reference sequence). CDR3 coding DNA: TGTGCCAGCAGCCCCAGGACAGGGAAGAACACTGAAGCTTTCTTT. Amino acids: CASSPRTGKNTEAFF.

The V and J genes are TRBV5-1 and TRBJ2-7, with 9 bases matching TRBD1. Losses at the gene ends were 7 bases for V and 3 bases for J; bases not matched to a gene: 5. CDR1 is SGHRS and CDR2 is YFSETQ in the germline V gene. The CDR3 runs 13 residues. CDR3 loop: CASSGTGFYEQYF. Written as DNA, the CDR3 is TGCGCCAGCTCAGGGACAGGGTTCTACGAGCAGTACTTC.

The chain combines TRBV5-5 with TRBJ2-6, with D possibly TRBD2 on 5 matching bases. Germline CDR1 reads SGHKS; CDR2 reads YYEKEE (reference sequence). V was cut by 3 bases and J by 3 bases, with 13 bases left in between. The CDR3 runs 16 residues. CDR3 residues: CASSWRLNFGANVLTF. CDR3 DNA sequence: TGTGCCAGCAGCTGGAGACTAAACTTTGGGGCCAACGTCCTGACTTTC.

V and J are TRBV6-5 and TRBJ2-5; D is ambiguous. V lost 5 bases, J lost 5 bases, and 12 bases lay in between. The CDR3 is made up of 13 amino acids. Germline assignment: CDR1 MNHEY and CDR2 SVGAGI. CDR3 coding DNA: TGTGCCAGCAGTCCCAAAGTGCGGGAGACCCAGTACTTC. Translated: CASSPKVRETQYF.

The rearrangement joins TRBV7-3 to TRBJ1-2; D is ambiguous. Trimming stripped 1 base from V and 0 bases from J, with 15 bases between. CDR3 length: 17 residues. Germline values: CDR1 SGHTA, CDR2 FQGTGA. The CDR3 here is CASSLIERREPNYGYTF. The CDR3 DNA sequence: TGTGCCAGCAGCTTAATAGAGAGGAGGGAACCTAACTATGGCTACACCTTC.

This clone was counted a single time. V and J are TRBV5-1 and TRBJ1-4; D unresolved. This CDR3 is built from 13 residues. The V gene lost 1 base and the J gene lost 8 bases, with 9 bases spanning the gap. The germline gives CDR1 SGHRS, CDR2 YFSETQ. CDR3 in amino acids: CASSLRLGEKLFF. CDR3 DNA: TGCGCCAGCAGCTTGAGGTTAGGGGAAAAACTGTTTTTT.

CDR3 in DNA: TGTGCCAGCAGCTTGGATAGGGGTCCATTAATCTATGGCTACACCTTC. Translating it yields CASSLDRGPLIYGYTF. V usage is TRBV5-4 and J usage is TRBJ1-2, with D possibly matching TRBD1 (5 bases). The CDR3 is 16 amino acids. V shed 0 bases and J shed 4 bases, with 16 bases lying between them. CDR1 is SGHNT and CDR2 is YYREEE in the germline V gene (reference sequence).

The chain is built from TRBV4-1 and TRBJ1-1; no clear D gene. Germline CDR1 MGHRA, CDR2 YSYEKL. The V end was cut by 0 bases, the J end by 5 bases, with 19 bases between. The CDR3 extends over 17 amino acids. The CDR3 protein is CASSQDPPVSAITEAFF. The CDR3 DNA reads as TGCGCCAGCAGCCAAGACCCTCCAGTTAGCGCAATAACTGAAGCTTTCTTT.

The gene calls are TRBV18 and TRBJ2-2, with TRBD1 matching 8 bases. V lost 4 bases to trimming and J lost 2 bases; unmatched junction nucleotides: 3. Germline V gives CDR1 KGHSH, CDR2 LQKENI. This CDR3 contains 15 residues. The CDR3 bases are TGTGCCAGCTCACAGGGACAGGTTAACACCGGGGAGCTGTTTTTT. It translates to CASSQGQVNTGELFF.

The chain combines TRBV28 with TRBJ2-1; 10 nucleotides agree with TRBD1. CDR1 is MDHEN and CDR2 is SYDVKM in the germline V gene. CDR3 length: 14 residues. The V gene end was trimmed by 6 bases and the J gene end by 5 bases; junction bases not matched to a gene: 4. In nucleotides, the CDR3 is TGTGCCAGCAGAAAGACAGGGGGCAACAATGAGCAGTTCTTC. Translating it yields CASRKTGGNNEQFF.

The V and J genes are TRBV4-2 and TRBJ2-2; tentative D call: TRBD1 (5 bases). V was cut by 1 base and J by 7 bases, with 16 bases left in between. The CDR3 is 16 residues long. Germline loops: CDR1 LGHNA, CDR2 YNFKEQ. CDR3 amino acids: CASSQVVGVSGGELFF. CDR3 DNA: TGTGCCAGCAGCCAAGTGGTAGGGGTGTCCGGCGGGGAGCTGTTTTTT.

CDR3 nucleotide sequence: TGTGCCAGCAGCTTATTAGGCAGGGGGCGAAGAGGGGCCAACGTCCTGACTTTC. It encodes CASSLLGRGRRGANVLTF. The chain carries TRBV11-2 and TRBJ2-6, with 8 positions matching TRBD1. CDR3 length: 18 residues. V lost 2 bases and J lost 4; bases outside the gene matches: 10. Germline-derived CDR1 and CDR2 are SGHAT and FQNNGV.

The chain links TRBV9 to TRBJ1-2, with D hard to call. V dropped 3 bases and J dropped 8 bases, with 11 bases sitting between them. Germline CDR1 SGDLS, CDR2 YYNGEE. The CDR3 sequence is 12 residues long. The CDR3 coding sequence is TGTGCCAGCAGCGATCCTTCCTGGGGCTACACCTTC. Its translation is CASSDPSWGYTF.

The chain joins TRBV7-9 to TRBJ1-2; weak D call: TRBD1 (5 bases). With 3 bases removed from V and 6 bases from J, the gap between germline ends came to 11 bases. The length of the CDR3 is 13 residues. Germline CDR1 and CDR2: SEHNR and FQNEAQ (reference sequence). The CDR3 here is CASSFRTSDGYTF. The CDR3 DNA sequence: TGTGCCAGCAGCTTTCGGACAAGTGATGGCTACACCTTC. Supplemented by reference TRBV7-9 and TRBJ1-2, the full variable domain reads DTGVSQNPRHKITKRGQNVTFRCDPISEHNRLYWYRQTLGQGPEFLTYFQNEAQLEKSRLLSDRFSAERPKGSFSTLEIQRTEQGDSAMYLCASSFRTSDGYTFGSGTRLTVV.

This sequence joins TRBV18 and TRBJ2-5; D is undetermined. V lost 5 bases and J 7 bases, leaving 14 bases between the germline ends. In germline, CDR1 is KGHSH, CDR2 LQKENI. This CDR3 comprises 13 residues. CDR3 nucleotides: TGTGCCAGCTCATTTCTAAGTTCGGGGACCCAGTACTTC. It translates to CASSFLSSGTQYF.

The chain employs TRBV5-4 and TRBJ1-3; no firm D call. CDR1 is SGHNT, CDR2 YYREEE, per germline (reference sequence). CDR3 length: 17 residues. The V and J ends lost 6 bases and 0 bases respectively, with 19 bases between them. CDR3 in amino acids: CASIERGVTGSGNTIYF. CDR3 bases: TGTGCCAGCATCGAACGGGGAGTGACCGGCTCTGGAAACACCATATATTTT.

This rearrangement joins TRBV28 to TRBJ2-3; 13 bases are shared with TRBD2. After removal of 3 bases from V and 4 bases from J, the junction contained 4 bases not matched to a gene. The CDR3 length is 16 residues. CDR1 MDHEN and CDR2 SYDVKM come from the germline V gene. This chain's CDR3 is CASSFGTSGMADTQYF. For the CDR3, the DNA is TGTGCCAGCAGTTTTGGGACTAGCGGGATGGCAGATACGCAGTATTTT.